The clone carrying this T cell receptor beta chain was counted only a few times. The target antigen is unknown. Within the sample, other DNA sequences also encode this same CDR3. The CDR3 spans 13 residues. The germline V and J ends were trimmed by 5 bases and 4 bases, with 9 bases remaining between them. The germline V gene encodes CDR1 SNHLY and CDR2 FYNNEI. The sample comes from a study of beta chain features in type 1 diabetes. The study's findings and limits: The VDJ junctions of type 1 diabetes patients carried fewer insertions and more deletions. Significant though moderate, a shortening of TCRB CDR3s appeared in all four CD4+ subsets of Type 1 diabetes patients.

The study reverse transcribed the entire isolated RNA, so it sequenced expressed TCRB transcripts. Method: immunoSEQ multiplex PCR; TCRdb's copy keeps in-frame clones and lacks some. The sample includes fewer than 300,000 clones, roughly 11% seen only once; the top ten take around 0.015%. Based on CD45RO/CCR7/CD25/CD127/CD95/CD27, CD4+ regulatory, stem cell-like memory, naive and central memory cells were sorted. Populations isolated by sorting all had purity greater than 95%. The sequence came from a man aged 30 to 39 with type 1 diabetes. Sequencing was carried out using naive CD4+ T cells from blood. The chain joins TRBV2 to TRBJ1-5, with no clear D. The CDR3 sequence: CASSRGGNQPQHF. DNA for the CDR3: TGTGCCAGCAGTAGAGGAGGTAATCAGCCCCAGCATTTT.